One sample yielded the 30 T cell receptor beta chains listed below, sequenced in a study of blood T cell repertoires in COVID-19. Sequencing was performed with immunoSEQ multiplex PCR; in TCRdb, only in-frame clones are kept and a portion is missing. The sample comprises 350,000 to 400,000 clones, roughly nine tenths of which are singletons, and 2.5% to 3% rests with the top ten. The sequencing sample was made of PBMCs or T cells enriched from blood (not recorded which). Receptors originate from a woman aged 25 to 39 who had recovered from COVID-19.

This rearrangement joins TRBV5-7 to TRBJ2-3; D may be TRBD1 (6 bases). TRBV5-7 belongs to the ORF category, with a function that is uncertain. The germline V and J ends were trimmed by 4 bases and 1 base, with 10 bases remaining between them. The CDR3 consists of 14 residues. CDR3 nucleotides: TGTGCCAGCAGCGAGGGACAACGCACAGATACGCAGTATTTT. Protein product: CASSEGQRTDTQYF.

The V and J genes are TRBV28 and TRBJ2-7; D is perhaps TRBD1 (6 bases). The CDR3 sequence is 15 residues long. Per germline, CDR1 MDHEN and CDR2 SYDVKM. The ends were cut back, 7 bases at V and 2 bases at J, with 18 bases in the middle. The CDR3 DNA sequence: TGTGCCAGCATATCTCGGGGACATGGGGCCTACGAGCAGTACTTC. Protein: CASISRGHGAYEQYF. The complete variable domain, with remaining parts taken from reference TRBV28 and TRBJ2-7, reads DVKVTQSSRYLVKRTGEKVFLECVQDMDHENMFWYRQDPGLGLRLIYFSYDVKMKEKGDIPEGYSVSREKKERFSLILESASTNQTSMYLCASISRGHGAYEQYFGPGTRLTVT.

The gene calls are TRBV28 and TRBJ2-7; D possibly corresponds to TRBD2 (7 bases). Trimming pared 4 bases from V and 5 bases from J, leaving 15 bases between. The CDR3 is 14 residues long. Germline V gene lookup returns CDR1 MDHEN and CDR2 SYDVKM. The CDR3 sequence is CASSSPGGGDEQYF. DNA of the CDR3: TGTGCCAGCAGTTCGCCCGGAGGGGGGGACGAGCAGTACTTC.

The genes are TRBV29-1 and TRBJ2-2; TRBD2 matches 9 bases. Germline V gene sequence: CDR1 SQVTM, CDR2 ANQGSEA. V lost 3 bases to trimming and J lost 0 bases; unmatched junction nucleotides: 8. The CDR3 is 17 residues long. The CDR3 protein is CSVEASGIVANTGELFF. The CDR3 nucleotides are TGCAGCGTTGAGGCTAGCGGGATAGTAGCGAACACCGGGGAGCTGTTTTTT.

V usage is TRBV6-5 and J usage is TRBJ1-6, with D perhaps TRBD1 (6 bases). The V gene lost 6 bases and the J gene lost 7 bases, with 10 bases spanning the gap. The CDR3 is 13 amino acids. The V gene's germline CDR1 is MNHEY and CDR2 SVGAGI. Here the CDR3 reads CASRVDRNSPLHF. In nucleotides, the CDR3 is TGTGCCAGCAGGGTTGACAGGAATTCACCCCTCCACTTT.

The CDR3 reads CASMGGMGLYNEQFF. DNA of the CDR3: TGTGCCAGCATGGGGGGGATGGGGCTGTACAATGAGCAGTTCTTC. The chain uses TRBV28 and TRBJ2-1, with 7 bases that match TRBD2. The V gene's germline CDR1 is MDHEN and CDR2 SYDVKM. With V trimmed by 7 bases and J by 4 bases, 10 bases remained unmatched. This CDR3 has 15 amino acids.

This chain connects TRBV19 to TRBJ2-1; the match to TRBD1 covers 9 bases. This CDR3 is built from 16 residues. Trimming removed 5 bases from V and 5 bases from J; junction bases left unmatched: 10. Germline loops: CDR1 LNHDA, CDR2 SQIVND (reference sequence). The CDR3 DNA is TGTGCCAGTAGTGACCTGGGACAGGGTCGCAACAATGAGCAGTTCTTC. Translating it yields CASSDLGQGRNNEQFF. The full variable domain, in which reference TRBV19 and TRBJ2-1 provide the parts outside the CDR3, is DGGITQSPKYLFRKEGQNVTLSCEQNLNHDAMYWYRQDPGQGLRLIYYSQIVNDFQKGDIAEGYSVSREKKESFPLTVTSAQKNPTAFYLCASSDLGQGRNNEQFFGPGTRLTVL.

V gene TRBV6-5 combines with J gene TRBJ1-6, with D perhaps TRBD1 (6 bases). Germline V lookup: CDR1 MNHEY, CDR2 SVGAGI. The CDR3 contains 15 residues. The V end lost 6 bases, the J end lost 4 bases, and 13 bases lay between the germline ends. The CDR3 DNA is TGTGCCAGCAGCCCGGGGGGGGCTTATAATTCACCCCTCCACTTT. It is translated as CASSPGGAYNSPLHF.

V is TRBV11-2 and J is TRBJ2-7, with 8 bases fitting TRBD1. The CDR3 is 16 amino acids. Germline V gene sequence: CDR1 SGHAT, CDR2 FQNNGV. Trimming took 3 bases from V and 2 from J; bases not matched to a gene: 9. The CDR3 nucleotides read TGTGCCAGCAGCTTGGCCACAGGACAGGGTACCTACGAGCAGTACTTC. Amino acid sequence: CASSLATGQGTYEQYF.

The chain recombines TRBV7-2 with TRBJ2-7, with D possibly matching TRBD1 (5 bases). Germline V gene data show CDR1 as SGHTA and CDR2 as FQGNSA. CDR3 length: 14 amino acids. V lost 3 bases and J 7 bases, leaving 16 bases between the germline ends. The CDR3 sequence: CASSLDRTFNEQYF. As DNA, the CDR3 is TGTGCCAGCAGCTTGGATCGGACATTCAATGAGCAGTACTTC.

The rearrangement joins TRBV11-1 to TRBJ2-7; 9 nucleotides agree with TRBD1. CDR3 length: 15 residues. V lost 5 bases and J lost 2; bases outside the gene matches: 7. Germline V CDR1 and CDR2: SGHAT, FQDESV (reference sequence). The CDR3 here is CASSPTGQGTYEQYF. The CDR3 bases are TGTGCCAGCAGCCCTACGGGACAGGGTACCTACGAGCAGTACTTC.

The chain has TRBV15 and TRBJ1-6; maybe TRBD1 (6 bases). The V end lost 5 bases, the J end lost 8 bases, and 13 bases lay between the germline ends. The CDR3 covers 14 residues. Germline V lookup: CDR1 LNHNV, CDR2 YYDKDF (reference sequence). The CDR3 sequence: CATSGGAGDSPLHF. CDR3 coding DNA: TGTGCCACCAGCGGAGGGGCAGGGGATTCACCCCTCCACTTT.

The chain's CDR3 is CASSLTTENTEAFF. Here the CDR3 DNA reads TGTGCCAGCAGTTTGACTACCGAGAACACTGAAGCTTTCTTT. This chain links TRBV28 with TRBJ1-1; D is ambiguous. The V end was cut by 3 bases, the J end by 1 base, with 9 bases between. Per germline, CDR1 MDHEN and CDR2 SYDVKM. The CDR3 has 14 residues.

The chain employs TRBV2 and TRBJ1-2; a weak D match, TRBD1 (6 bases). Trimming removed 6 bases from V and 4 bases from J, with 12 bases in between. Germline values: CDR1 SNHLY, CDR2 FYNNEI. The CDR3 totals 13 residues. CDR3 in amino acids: CASRDSASYGYTF. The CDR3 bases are TGTGCCAGCAGGGACAGTGCGAGCTATGGCTACACCTTC.

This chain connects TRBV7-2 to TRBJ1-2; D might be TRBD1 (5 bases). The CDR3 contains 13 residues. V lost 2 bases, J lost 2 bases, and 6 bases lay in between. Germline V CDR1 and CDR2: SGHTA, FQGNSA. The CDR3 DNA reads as TGTGCCAGCAGCTTACCAGGGAACTATGGCTACACCTTC. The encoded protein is CASSLPGNYGYTF.

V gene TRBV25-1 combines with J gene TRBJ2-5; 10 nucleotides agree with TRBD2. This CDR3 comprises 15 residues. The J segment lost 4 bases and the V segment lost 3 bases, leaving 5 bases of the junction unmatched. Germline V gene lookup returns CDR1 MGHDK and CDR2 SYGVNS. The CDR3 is CASSDRLAGAETQYF. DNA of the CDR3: TGTGCCAGCAGTGACCGCCTAGCGGGAGCAGAGACCCAGTACTTC.

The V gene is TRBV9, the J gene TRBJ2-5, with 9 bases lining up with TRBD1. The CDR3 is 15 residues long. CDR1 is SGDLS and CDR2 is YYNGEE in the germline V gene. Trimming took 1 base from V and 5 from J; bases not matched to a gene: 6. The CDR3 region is CASSVTGTGMETQYF. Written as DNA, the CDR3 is TGTGCCAGCAGCGTAACCGGGACAGGGATGGAGACCCAGTACTTC.

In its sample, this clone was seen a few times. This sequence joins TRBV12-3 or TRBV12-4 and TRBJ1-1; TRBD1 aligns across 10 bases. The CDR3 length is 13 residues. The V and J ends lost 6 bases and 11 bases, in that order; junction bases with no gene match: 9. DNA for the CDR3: TGTGCCAGCAGATACCGGGACAGGGGATCGGCTTTCTTT. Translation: CASRYRDRGSAFF.

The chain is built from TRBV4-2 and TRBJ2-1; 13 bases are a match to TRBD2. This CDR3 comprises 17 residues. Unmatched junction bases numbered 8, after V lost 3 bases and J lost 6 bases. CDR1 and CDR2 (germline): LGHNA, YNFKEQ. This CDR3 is CASSQGSTSGGANEQFF. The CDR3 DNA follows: TGTGCCAGCAGCCAGGGGTCTACTAGCGGGGGGGCCAATGAGCAGTTCTTC.

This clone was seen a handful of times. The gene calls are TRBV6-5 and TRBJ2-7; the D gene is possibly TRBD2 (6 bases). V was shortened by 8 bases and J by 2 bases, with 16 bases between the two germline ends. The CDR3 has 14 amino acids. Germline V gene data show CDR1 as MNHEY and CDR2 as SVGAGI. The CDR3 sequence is CASSPRGVAYEQYF. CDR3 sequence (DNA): TGTGCCAGCTCTCCGCGGGGAGTTGCCTACGAGCAGTACTTC.

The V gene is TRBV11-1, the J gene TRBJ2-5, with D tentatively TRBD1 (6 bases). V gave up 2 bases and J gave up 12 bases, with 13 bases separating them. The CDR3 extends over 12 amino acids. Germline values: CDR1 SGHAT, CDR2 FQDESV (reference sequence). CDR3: CASSLSGTKEYF. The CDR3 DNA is TGTGCCAGCAGCTTATCCGGGACAAAGGAGTACTTC.

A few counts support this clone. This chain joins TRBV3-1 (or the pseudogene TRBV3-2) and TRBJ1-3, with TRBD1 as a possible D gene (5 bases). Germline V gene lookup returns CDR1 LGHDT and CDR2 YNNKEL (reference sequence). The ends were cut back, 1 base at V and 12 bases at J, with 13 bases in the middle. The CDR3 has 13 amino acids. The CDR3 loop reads CASSQAARANIYF. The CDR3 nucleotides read TGTGCCAGCAGCCAAGCGGCCAGGGCTAACATATATTTT.

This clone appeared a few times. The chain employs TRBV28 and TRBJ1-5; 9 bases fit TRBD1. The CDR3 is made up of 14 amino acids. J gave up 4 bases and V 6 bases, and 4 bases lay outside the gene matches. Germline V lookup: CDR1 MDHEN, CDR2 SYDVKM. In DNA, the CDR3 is TGTGCCAGCAGCCGACAGGGGGAAAATCAGCCCCAGCATTTT. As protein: CASSRQGENQPQHF.

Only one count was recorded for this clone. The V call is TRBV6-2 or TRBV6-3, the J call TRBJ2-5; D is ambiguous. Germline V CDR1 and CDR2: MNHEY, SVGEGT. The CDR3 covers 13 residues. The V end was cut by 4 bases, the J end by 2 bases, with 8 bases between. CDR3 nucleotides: TGTGCCAGCAGTTTTTACAGACAAGAGACCCAGTACTTC. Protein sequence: CASSFYRQETQYF.

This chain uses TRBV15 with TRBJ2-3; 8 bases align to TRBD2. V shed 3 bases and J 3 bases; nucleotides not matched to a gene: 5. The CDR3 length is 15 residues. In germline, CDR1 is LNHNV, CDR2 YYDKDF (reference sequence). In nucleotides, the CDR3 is TGTGCCACCAGCAGGACGGGACTAGGAACAGATACGCAGTATTTT. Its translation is CATSRTGLGTDTQYF. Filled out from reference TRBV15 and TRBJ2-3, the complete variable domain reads DAMVIQNPRYQVTQFGKPVTLSCSQTLNHNVMYWYQQKSSQAPKLLFHYYDKDFNNEADTPDNFQSRRPNTSFCFLDIRSPGLGDTAMYLCATSRTGLGTDTQYFGPGTRLTVL.

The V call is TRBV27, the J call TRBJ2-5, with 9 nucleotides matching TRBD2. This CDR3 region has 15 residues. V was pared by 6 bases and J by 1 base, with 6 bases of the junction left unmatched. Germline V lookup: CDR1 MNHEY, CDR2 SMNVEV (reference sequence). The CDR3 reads CASRRLADFQETQYF. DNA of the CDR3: TGTGCCAGCAGAAGACTAGCGGACTTCCAAGAGACCCAGTACTTC.

The CDR3 is CASSSTSGELDTQYF. The CDR3 DNA is TGTGCCAGCAGCTCGACTAGCGGGGAGCTCGATACGCAGTATTTT. The V and J genes are TRBV7-3 and TRBJ2-3; 11 bases map to TRBD2. This CDR3 is 15 amino acids long. CDR1 and CDR2 (germline): SGHTA, FQGTGA. The V segment lost 4 bases and the J segment 6 bases; nucleotides outside the gene matches: 6.

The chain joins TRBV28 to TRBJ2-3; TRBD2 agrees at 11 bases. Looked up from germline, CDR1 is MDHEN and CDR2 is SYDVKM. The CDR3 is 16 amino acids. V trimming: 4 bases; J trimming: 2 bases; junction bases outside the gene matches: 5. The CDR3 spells CASSSPTSGATDTQYF. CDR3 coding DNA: TGTGCCAGCAGTTCCCCGACTAGCGGGGCCACAGATACGCAGTATTTT.

CDR3 sequence reads: CASSIGGGYEQYF. Here the CDR3 DNA reads TGTGCCAGTAGTATAGGAGGGGGATACGAGCAGTACTTC. V gene TRBV19 combines with J gene TRBJ2-7; possibly TRBD1 for D (6 bases). Trimming took off 1 base at V and 4 bases at J, with 8 bases between the two ends. CDR1 is LNHDA, CDR2 SQIVND, per germline (reference sequence). The CDR3 extends over 13 amino acids. Full variable domain (remainder filled in from reference TRBV19 and TRBJ2-7): DGGITQSPKYLFRKEGQNVTLSCEQNLNHDAMYWYRQDPGQGLRLIYYSQIVNDFQKGDIAEGYSVSREKKESFPLTVTSAQKNPTAFYLCASSIGGGYEQYFGPGTRLTVT.

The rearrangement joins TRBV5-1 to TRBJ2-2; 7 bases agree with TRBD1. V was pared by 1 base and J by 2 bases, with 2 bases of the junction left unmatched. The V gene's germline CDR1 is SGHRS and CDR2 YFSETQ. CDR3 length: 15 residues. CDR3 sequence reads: CASSLPGGNTGELFF. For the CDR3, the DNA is TGCGCCAGCAGCTTGCCAGGGGGAAACACCGGGGAGCTGTTTTTT.